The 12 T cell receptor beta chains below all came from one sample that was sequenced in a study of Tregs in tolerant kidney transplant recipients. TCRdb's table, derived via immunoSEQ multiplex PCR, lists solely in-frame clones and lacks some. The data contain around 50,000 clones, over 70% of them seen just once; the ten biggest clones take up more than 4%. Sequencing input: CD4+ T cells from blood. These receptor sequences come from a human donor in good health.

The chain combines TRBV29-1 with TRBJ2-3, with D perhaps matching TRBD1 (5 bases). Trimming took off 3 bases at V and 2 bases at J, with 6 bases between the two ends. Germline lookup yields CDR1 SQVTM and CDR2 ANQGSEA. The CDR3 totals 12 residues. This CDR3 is CSVDRDTDTQYF. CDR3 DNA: TGCAGCGTTGACAGGGACACAGATACGCAGTATTTT.

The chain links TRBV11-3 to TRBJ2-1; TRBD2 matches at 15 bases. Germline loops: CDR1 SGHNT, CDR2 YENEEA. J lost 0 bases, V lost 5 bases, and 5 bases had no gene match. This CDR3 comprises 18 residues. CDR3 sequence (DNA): TGTGCCAGCAGCCGGACTAGCGGGAGGGCCAGCTCCTACAATGAGCAGTTCTTC. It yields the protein CASSRTSGRASSYNEQFF.

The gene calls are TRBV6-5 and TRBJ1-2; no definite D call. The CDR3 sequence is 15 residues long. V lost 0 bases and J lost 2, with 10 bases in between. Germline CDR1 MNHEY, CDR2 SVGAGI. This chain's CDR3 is CASSYSQTPNYGYTF. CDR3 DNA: TGTGCCAGCAGTTACTCCCAGACGCCGAACTATGGCTACACCTTC.

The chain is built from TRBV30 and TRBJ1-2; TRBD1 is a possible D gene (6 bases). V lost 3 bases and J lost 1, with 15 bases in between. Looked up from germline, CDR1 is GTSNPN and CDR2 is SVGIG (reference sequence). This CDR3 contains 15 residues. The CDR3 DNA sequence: TGTGCCTGGAGGAGGGGTGAGGGGGGTAACTATGGCTACACCTTC. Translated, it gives CAWRRGEGGNYGYTF.

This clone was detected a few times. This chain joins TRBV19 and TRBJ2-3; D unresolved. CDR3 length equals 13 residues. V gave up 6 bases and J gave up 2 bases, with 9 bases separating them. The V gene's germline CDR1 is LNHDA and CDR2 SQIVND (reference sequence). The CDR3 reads CASRRPATDTQYF. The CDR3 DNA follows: TGTGCCAGTAGACGCCCTGCCACAGATACGCAGTATTTT.

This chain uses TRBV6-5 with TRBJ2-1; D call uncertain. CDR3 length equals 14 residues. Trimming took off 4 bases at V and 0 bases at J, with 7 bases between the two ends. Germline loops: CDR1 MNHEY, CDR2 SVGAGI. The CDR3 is CASSLRRSYNEQFF. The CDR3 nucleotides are TGTGCCAGCAGTTTACGCCGCTCCTACAATGAGCAGTTCTTC.

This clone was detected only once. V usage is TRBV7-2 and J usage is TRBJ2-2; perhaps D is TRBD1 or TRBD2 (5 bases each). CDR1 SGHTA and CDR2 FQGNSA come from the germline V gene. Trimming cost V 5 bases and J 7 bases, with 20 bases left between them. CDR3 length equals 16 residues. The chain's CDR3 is CASSLSRGRSGGELFF. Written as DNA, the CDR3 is TGTGCCAGCAGCCTCAGTAGGGGACGTTCAGGCGGGGAGCTGTTTTTT.

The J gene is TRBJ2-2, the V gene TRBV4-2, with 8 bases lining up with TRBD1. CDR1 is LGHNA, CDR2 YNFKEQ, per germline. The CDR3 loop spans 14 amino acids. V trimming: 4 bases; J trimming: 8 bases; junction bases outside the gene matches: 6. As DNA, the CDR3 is TGTGCCAGCAGCCTACGGACAGGGAGAGGGGAGCTGTTTTTT. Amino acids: CASSLRTGRGELFF.

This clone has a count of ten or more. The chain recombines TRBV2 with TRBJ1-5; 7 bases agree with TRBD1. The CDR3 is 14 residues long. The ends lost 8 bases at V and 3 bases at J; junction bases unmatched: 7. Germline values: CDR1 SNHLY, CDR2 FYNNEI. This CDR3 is CASRQGLSNQPQHF. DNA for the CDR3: TGTGCCAGCCGACAGGGTCTCTCCAATCAGCCCCAGCATTTT.

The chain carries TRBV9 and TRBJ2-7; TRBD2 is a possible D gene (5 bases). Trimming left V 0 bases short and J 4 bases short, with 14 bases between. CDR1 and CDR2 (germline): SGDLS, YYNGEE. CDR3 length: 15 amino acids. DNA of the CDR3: TGTGCCAGCAGCGTAGGGCTAGCCCCAGAGTACGAGCAGTACTTC. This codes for CASSVGLAPEYEQYF.

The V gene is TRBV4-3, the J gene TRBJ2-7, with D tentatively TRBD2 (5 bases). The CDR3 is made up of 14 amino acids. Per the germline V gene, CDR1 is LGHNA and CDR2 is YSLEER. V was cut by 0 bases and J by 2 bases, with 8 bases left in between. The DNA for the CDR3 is TGCGCCAGCAGCCAAGATTTGGGAGCCTACGAGCAGTACTTC. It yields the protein CASSQDLGAYEQYF.

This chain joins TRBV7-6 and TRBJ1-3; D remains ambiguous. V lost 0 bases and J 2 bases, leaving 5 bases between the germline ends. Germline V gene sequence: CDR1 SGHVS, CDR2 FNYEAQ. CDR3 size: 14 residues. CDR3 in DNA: TGTGCCAGCAGCTTAGCGGTTACTGGAAACACCATATATTTT. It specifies CASSLAVTGNTIYF.